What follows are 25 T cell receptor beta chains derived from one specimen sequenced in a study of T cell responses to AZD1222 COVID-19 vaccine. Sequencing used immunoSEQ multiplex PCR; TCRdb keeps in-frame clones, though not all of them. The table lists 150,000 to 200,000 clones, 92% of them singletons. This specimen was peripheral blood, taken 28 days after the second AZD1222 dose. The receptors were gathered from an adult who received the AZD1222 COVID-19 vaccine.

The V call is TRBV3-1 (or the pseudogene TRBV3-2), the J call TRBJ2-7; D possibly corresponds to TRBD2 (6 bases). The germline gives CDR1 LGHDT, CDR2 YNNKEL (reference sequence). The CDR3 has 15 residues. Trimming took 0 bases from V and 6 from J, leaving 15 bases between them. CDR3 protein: CASSQDSGVVREQYF. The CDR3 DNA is TGTGCCAGCAGCCAAGACTCGGGGGTAGTCCGCGAGCAGTACTTC.

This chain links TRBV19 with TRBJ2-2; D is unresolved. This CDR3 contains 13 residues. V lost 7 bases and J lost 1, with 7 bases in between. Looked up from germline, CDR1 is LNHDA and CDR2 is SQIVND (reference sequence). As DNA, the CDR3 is TGTGCCAGTAAAAACTGGAACACCGGGGAGCTGTTTTTT. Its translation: CASKNWNTGELFF.

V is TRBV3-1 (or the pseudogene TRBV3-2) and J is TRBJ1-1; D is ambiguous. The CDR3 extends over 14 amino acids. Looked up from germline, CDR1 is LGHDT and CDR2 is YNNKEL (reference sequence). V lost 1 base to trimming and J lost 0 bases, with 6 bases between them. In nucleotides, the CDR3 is TGTGCCAGCAGCCAAGCCTTGATGAACACTGAAGCTTTCTTT. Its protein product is CASSQALMNTEAFF.

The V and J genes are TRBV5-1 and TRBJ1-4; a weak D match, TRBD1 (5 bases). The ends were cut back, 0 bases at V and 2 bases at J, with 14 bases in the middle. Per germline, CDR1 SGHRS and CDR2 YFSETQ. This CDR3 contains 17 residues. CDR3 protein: CASSLVLLGATNEKLFF. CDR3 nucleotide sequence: TGCGCCAGCAGCTTGGTTCTCCTAGGGGCGACTAATGAAAAACTGTTTTTT.

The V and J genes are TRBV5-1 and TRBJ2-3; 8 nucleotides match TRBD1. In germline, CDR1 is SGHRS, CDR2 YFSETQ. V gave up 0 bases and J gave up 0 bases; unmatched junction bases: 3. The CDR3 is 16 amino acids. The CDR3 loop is CASSLGQGPSTDTQYF. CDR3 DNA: TGCGCCAGCAGCTTGGGACAGGGGCCCAGCACAGATACGCAGTATTTT.

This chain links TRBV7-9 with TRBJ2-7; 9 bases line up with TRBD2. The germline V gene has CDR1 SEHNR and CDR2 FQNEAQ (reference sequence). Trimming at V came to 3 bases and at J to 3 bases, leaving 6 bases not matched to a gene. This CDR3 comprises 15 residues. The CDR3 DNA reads TGTGCCAGCAGCTTTGCGGCGGGAGGGCTCTACGAGCAGTACTTC. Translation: CASSFAAGGLYEQYF.

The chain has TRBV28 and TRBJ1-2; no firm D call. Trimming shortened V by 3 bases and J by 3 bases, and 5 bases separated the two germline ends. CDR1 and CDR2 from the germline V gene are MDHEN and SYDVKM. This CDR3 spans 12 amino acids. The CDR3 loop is CASSFLDYGYTF. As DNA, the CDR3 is TGTGCCAGCAGTTTTTTGGACTATGGCTACACCTTC.

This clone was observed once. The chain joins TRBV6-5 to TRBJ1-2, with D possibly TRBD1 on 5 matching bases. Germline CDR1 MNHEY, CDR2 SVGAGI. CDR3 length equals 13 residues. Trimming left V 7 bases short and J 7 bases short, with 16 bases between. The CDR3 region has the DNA TGTGCCAGCACCAACGGGGGGAACGGTGGCTACACCTTC. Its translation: CASTNGGNGGYTF.

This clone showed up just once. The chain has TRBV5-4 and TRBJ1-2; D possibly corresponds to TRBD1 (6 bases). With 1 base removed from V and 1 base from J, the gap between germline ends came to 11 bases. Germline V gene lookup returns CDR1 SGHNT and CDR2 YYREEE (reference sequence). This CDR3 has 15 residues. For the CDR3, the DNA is TGTGCCAGCAGCTTGCCGACACAGGGTAACTATGGCTACACCTTC. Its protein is CASSLPTQGNYGYTF.

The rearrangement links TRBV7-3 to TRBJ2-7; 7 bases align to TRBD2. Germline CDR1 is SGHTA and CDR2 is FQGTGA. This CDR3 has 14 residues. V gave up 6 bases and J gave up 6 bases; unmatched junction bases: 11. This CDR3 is CASSPGLLPSEQYF. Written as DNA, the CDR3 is TGTGCCAGCAGTCCGGGACTACTCCCCAGCGAGCAGTACTTC.

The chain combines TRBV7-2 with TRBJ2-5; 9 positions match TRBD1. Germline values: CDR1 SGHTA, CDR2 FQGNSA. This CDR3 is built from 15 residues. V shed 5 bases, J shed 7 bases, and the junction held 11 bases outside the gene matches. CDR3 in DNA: TGTGCCAGCAGCGTTAGGGGACAGGGAACAGGGACCCAGTACTTC. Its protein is CASSVRGQGTGTQYF.

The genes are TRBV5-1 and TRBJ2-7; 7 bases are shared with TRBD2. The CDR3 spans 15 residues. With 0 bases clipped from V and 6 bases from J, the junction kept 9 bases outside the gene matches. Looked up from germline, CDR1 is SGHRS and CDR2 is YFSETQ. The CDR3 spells CASSLDPSGPGEQYF. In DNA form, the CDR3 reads TGCGCCAGCAGCTTGGATCCTAGCGGACCTGGCGAGCAGTACTTC.

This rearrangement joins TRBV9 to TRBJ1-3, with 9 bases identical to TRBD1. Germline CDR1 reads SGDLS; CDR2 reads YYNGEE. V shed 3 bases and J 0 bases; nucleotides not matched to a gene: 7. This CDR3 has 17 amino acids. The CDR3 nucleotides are TGTGCCAGCAGCGGCTTACAGGGGGCCCTCTCTGGAAACACCATATATTTT. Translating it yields CASSGLQGALSGNTIYF.

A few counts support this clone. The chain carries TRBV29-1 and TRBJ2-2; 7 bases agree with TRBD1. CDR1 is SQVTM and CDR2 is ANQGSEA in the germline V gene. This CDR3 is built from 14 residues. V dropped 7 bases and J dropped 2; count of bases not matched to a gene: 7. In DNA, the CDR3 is TGCAGCGGCCGCGACAGGGTCAACACCGGGGAGCTGTTTTTT. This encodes CSGRDRVNTGELFF.

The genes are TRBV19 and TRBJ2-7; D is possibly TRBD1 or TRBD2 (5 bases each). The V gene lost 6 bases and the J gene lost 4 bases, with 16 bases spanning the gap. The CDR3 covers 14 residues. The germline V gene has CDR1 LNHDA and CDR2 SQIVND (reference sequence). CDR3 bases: TGTGCCAGTAGCTGGGGGACCAGTCAGTACGAGCAGTACTTC. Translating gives CASSWGTSQYEQYF.

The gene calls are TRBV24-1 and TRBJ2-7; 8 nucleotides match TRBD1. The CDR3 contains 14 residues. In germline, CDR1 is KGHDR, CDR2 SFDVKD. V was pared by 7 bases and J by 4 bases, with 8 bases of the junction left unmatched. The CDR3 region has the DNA TGTGCCACCAGCGCTCAGGGGGCCTGGTACGAGCAGTACTTC. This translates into CATSAQGAWYEQYF.

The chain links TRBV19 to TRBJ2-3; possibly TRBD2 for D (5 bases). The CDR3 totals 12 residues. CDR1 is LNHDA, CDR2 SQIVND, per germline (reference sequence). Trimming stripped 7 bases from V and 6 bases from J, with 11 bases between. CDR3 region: CASNLAGDTQYF. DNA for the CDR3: TGTGCCAGTAACCTAGCTGGCGATACGCAGTATTTT. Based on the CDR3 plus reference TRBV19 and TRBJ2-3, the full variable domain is DGGITQSPKYLFRKEGQNVTLSCEQNLNHDAMYWYRQDPGQGLRLIYYSQIVNDFQKGDIAEGYSVSREKKESFPLTVTSAQKNPTAFYLCASNLAGDTQYFGPGTRLTVL.

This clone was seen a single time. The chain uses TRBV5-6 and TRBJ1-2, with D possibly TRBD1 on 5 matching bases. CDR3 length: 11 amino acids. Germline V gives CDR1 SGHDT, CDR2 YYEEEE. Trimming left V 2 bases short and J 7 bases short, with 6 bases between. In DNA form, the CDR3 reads TGTGCCAGCAGCTTCGGGGGTGGCTACACCTTC. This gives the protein CASSFGGGYTF.

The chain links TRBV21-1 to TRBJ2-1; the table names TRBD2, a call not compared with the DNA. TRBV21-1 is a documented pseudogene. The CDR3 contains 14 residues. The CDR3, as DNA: TGTGCCAGCAGCATCCCTCCGTATTGCAATGAGCAGTTCTTC. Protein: CASSIPPYCNEQFF.

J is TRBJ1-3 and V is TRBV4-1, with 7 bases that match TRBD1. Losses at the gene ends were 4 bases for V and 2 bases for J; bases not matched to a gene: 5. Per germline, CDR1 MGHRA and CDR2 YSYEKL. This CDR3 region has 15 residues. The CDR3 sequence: CASSLDRDPGNTIYF. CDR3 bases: TGCGCCAGCAGCCTCGACAGGGACCCTGGAAACACCATATATTTT.

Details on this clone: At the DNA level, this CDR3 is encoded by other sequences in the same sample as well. The CDR3 coding sequence is TGTGCCAGCTCACCACCGGGACAGGGCAACTATGGCTACACCTTC. Its protein product is CASSPPGQGNYGYTF. This sequence joins TRBV18 and TRBJ1-2; 9 bases are shared with TRBD1. The CDR3 loop spans 15 amino acids. Germline V CDR1 and CDR2: KGHSH, LQKENI. J was trimmed by 2 bases and V by 0 bases; bases with no gene match: 1.

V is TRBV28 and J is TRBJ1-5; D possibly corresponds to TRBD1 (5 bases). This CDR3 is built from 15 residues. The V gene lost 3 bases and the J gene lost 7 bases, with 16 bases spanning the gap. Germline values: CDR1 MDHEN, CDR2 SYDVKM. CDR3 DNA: TGTGCCAGCAGTTTCGAGGGCAGGGCATTCCAGCCCCAGCATTTT. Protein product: CASSFEGRAFQPQHF. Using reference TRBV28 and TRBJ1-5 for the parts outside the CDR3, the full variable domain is DVKVTQSSRYLVKRTGEKVFLECVQDMDHENMFWYRQDPGLGLRLIYFSYDVKMKEKGDIPEGYSVSREKKERFSLILESASTNQTSMYLCASSFEGRAFQPQHFGDGTRLSIL.

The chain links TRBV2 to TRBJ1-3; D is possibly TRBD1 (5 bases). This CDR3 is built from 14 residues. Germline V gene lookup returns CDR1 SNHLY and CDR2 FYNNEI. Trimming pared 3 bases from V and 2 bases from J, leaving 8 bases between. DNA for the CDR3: TGTGCCAGCAGTGAGGGAGGGGCTGGAAACACCATATATTTT. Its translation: CASSEGGAGNTIYF. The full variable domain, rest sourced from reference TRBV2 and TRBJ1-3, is EPEVTQTPSHQVTQMGQEVILRCVPISNHLYFYWYRQILGQKVEFLVSFYNNEISEKSEIFDDQFSVERPDGSNFTLKIRSTKLEDSAMYFCASSEGGAGNTIYFGEGSWLTVV.

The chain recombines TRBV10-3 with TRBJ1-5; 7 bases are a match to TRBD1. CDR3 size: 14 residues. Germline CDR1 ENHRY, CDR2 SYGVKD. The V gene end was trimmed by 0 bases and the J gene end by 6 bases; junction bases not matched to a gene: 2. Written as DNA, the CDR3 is TGTGCCATCAGTGAGTCGGAGGGGGCTCAGCCCCAGCATTTT. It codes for CAISESEGAQPQHF.

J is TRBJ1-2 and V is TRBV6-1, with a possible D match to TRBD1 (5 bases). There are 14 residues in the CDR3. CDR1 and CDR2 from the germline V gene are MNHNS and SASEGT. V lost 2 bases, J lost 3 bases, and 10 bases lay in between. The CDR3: CASSESRGDYGYTF. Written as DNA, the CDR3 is TGTGCCAGCAGTGAATCTCGGGGCGACTATGGCTACACCTTC.